This T cell receptor beta chain was recovered during a study of CD8 T cells in Susac syndrome. With random hexamers, 0.5 to 1 ug RNA was reverse transcribed. MiXCR, applied by TCRdb to the immunoSEQ multiplex PCR reads, yields one record per CDR3 protein. The sample records a few hundred thousand distinct CDR3 sequences, about 88% being singletons. Germline CDR1 is SGHVS and CDR2 is FQNEAQ. V lost 5 bases and J 3 bases, leaving 10 bases between the germline ends. The CDR3 contains 13 residues. Sequencing of TCR beta was performed on blood CD8+ and CD4+ T cells. The CD8+ and CD4+ T cells were isolated magnetically using a negative isolation approach, whereas the TEMRA cells were enriched by FACS.

The sample consisted of CD8+ T cells from PBMCs. This sequence originates from a human donor with multiple sclerosis. The V call is TRBV7-8, the J call TRBJ1-2; D gene ambiguous. The CDR3 sequence is CASSDPGDYGYTF. The DNA of the CDR3 is TGTGCCAGCAGCGACCCTGGAGACTATGGCTACACCTTC. Drawing the rest from reference TRBV7-8 and TRBJ1-2, the complete variable domain is GAGVSQSPRYKVAKRGQDVALRCDPISGHVSLFWYQQALGQGPEFLTYFQNEAQLDKSGLPSDRFFAERPEGSVSTLKIQRTQQEDSAVYLCASSDPGDYGYTFGSGTRLTVV.